The 26 T cell receptor beta chains reported below all come from one sample, sequenced in a study of identical twins. TCRdb redid the calling of the 5' RACE reads with MiXCR, one entry per CDR3 protein. The data hold fewer than 650,000 distinct CDR3 sequences, with nearly 10% observed a single time. These data are also associated with another study on yellow fever vaccine responses in identical twins.

Sequencing was carried out using PBMCs. The receptors stem from a woman between 18 and 29 years old in good health.

The table lists this clonotype with many counts. The chain combines TRBV15 with TRBJ2-7; TRBD2 matches at 7 bases. The ends lost 0 bases at V and 6 bases at J; junction bases unmatched: 14. The V gene's germline CDR1 is LNHNV and CDR2 YYDKDF (reference sequence). The CDR3 runs to 17 residues. The CDR3 DNA sequence: TGTGCCACCAGCAGAGATTACTTGGCTAGCGGATACGCCGAGCAGTACTTC. Translated: CATSRDYLASGYAEQYF. Using reference TRBV15 and TRBJ2-7 for the parts outside the CDR3, the full variable domain is DAMVIQNPRYQVTQFGKPVTLSCSQTLNHNVMYWYQQKSSQAPKLLFHYYDKDFNNEADTPDNFQSRRPNTSFCFLDIRSPGLGDTAMYLCATSRDYLASGYAEQYFGPGTRLTVT.

For this clonotype: The junction shows a germline mismatch at one end, possibly a read error. CDR3 sequence: CCARDRRLSNTGELFF. CDR3 coding DNA: TGCTGTGCTAGAGATCGCAGGCTCTCGAACACCGGGGAGCTGTTTTTT. The V call is TRBV20-1, the J call TRBJ2-2; D gene ambiguous. Germline V gene sequence: CDR1 DFQATT, CDR2 SNEGSKA (reference sequence). This CDR3 spans 16 amino acids.

This clonotype came up many times. This chain connects TRBV20-1 to TRBJ2-7, with D maybe TRBD1 (6 bases). Trimming removed 5 bases at V and 2 bases at J, with 13 bases between. The length of the CDR3 is 13 residues. Germline-derived CDR1 and CDR2 are DFQATT and SNEGSKA (reference sequence). CDR3 sequence (DNA): TGCAGTGCTCCAGAAGGGACAACCTACGAGCAGTACTTC. Protein product: CSAPEGTTYEQYF.

This clonotype has only a few counts. Written as DNA, the CDR3 is TGTGCCAGCAGCCCCCTCTCCAGCCTCACTGAAGCTTTCTTT. This gives the protein CASSPLSSLTEAFF. The chain couples TRBV7-9 to TRBJ1-1; D not certain. V dropped 5 bases and J dropped 4 bases, with 14 bases sitting between them. This CDR3 is 14 amino acids long. CDR1 SEHNR and CDR2 FQNEAQ come from the germline V gene (reference sequence).

The chain uses TRBV7-6 and TRBJ2-6, with 7 bases fitting TRBD1. This CDR3 is 17 amino acids long. Germline CDR1 SGHVS, CDR2 FNYEAQ. The V and J ends lost 5 bases and 2 bases, in that order; junction bases with no gene match: 9. The CDR3 reads CASSPSGDSTGANVLTF. The CDR3 nucleotides are TGTGCCAGCAGCCCCTCCGGGGACAGTACTGGGGCCAACGTCCTGACTTTC.

V and J are TRBV20-1 and TRBJ2-2; 12 bases match TRBD2. The CDR3 is 18 residues long. Germline assignment: CDR1 DFQATT and CDR2 SNEGSKA (reference sequence). Trimming removed 3 bases from V and 1 base from J; junction bases left unmatched: 9. The CDR3 sequence is CSARFGTSGRKNTGELFF. In DNA form, the CDR3 reads TGCAGTGCTAGGTTCGGAACTAGCGGGAGGAAGAACACCGGGGAGCTGTTTTTT.

This clonotype was counted between two and nine times. This rearrangement joins TRBV7-9 to TRBJ2-7, with TRBD2 identical over 11 bases. The J segment lost 6 bases and the V segment lost 4 bases, leaving 5 bases of the junction unmatched. Germline CDR1 SEHNR, CDR2 FQNEAQ (reference sequence). The CDR3 is made up of 14 amino acids. The CDR3 bases are TGTGCCAGCAGCTCTACTAGCGGGAGTCTCGAGCAGTACTTC. Amino acids: CASSSTSGSLEQYF.

There are many counts of this clonotype. CDR3 nucleotide sequence: TGCAGTGCCGAATCGGACAGGAACACTGAAGCTTTCTTT. This gives the protein CSAESDRNTEAFF. The rearrangement joins TRBV20-1 to TRBJ1-1, with D perhaps TRBD1 (6 bases). This CDR3 region has 13 residues. The V gene lost 6 bases and the J gene lost 1 base, with 12 bases spanning the gap. The germline V gene encodes CDR1 DFQATT and CDR2 SNEGSKA (reference sequence).

The chain is built from TRBV9 and TRBJ2-5; 7 bases match TRBD1. The V gene end was trimmed by 3 bases and the J gene end by 2 bases; junction bases not matched to a gene: 7. The CDR3 is made up of 15 amino acids. Germline values: CDR1 SGDLS, CDR2 YYNGEE. CDR3 sequence reads: CASSEGQNAQETQYF. CDR3 sequence (DNA): TGTGCCAGCAGCGAGGGACAGAACGCGCAAGAGACCCAGTACTTC.

This clonotype has only a few counts. The chain combines TRBV4-3 with TRBJ2-7; D is unclear. This CDR3 is built from 14 residues. Germline V CDR1 and CDR2: LGHNA, YSLEER. V lost 1 base and J lost 6, with 13 bases in between. CDR3 sequence reads: CASSQVIGVPEQYF. The CDR3 coding sequence is TGCGCCAGCAGCCAAGTTATAGGAGTTCCCGAGCAGTACTTC.

This clonotype occurred once. This chain joins TRBV7-2 and TRBJ2-7, with a tentative D call TRBD2 (5 bases). The V end lost 1 base, the J end lost 4 bases, and 11 bases lay between the germline ends. Per germline, CDR1 SGHTA and CDR2 FQGNSA. The CDR3 is made up of 14 amino acids. The CDR3 sequence: CASSLGIEGYEQYF. As DNA, the CDR3 is TGTGCCAGCAGCTTAGGGATTGAGGGTTACGAGCAGTACTTC.

The chain combines TRBV10-3 with TRBJ2-3, with D perhaps matching TRBD1 (6 bases). The germline gives CDR1 ENHRY, CDR2 SYGVKD. V lost 4 bases to trimming and J lost 2 bases, with 16 bases between them. The CDR3 loop spans 16 amino acids. CDR3 region: CAISGGQRGVTDTQYF. CDR3 DNA sequence: TGTGCCATCAGTGGAGGACAGAGGGGTGTCACAGATACGCAGTATTTT.

In this sample, this clonotype turned up a few times. The J gene is TRBJ2-5, the V gene TRBV11-2; 12 nucleotides align to TRBD2. The germline V gene has CDR1 SGHAT and CDR2 FQNNGV. Trimming took 4 bases from V and 4 from J; bases not matched to a gene: 13. This CDR3 comprises 18 residues. CDR3 sequence: CASSSDGTSGGRLETQYF. CDR3 coding DNA: TGTGCCAGCAGCTCAGACGGCACTAGCGGGGGGAGGTTAGAGACCCAGTACTTC.

The V gene is TRBV7-8, the J gene TRBJ2-3, with D possibly called TRBD1 or TRBD2 (5 bases each). This CDR3 has 12 amino acids. Germline V gene data show CDR1 as SGHVS and CDR2 as FQNEAQ. V was clipped by 5 bases and J by 10 bases, with 13 bases between them. This CDR3 is CASSPLLGAQYF. The DNA for the CDR3 is TGTGCCAGCAGCCCCTTGCTGGGGGCGCAGTATTTT.

The J gene is TRBJ2-5, the V gene TRBV12-3 or TRBV12-4; 9 bases map to TRBD2. The junction had 14 bases not matched to a gene; V was cut back by 4 bases and J by 2 bases. The CDR3 runs to 18 residues. CDR3 residues: CASSSGVGRLAAQETQYF. CDR3 nucleotides: TGTGCCAGCAGTTCAGGGGTGGGTAGACTAGCGGCACAAGAGACCCAGTACTTC.

The sample holds a few counts of this clonotype. J is TRBJ2-3 and V is TRBV6-1, with TRBD2 matching 11 bases. V shed 2 bases, J shed 5 bases, and the junction held 12 bases outside the gene matches. The CDR3 runs to 18 residues. Looked up from germline, CDR1 is MNHNS and CDR2 is SASEGT. CDR3: CASSESVRGLAGGDTQYF. As DNA, the CDR3 is TGTGCCAGCAGTGAATCGGTCAGAGGACTAGCGGGTGGAGATACGCAGTATTTT.

This clonotype was seen more than once but under ten times. The CDR3 DNA is TGTGCCAGCAGCTTAGGTCAATCGCCAGCGGGGTTCGAGCAGTACTTC. This sequence encodes CASSLGQSPAGFEQYF. The rearrangement links TRBV7-9 to TRBJ2-7; 7 nucleotides align to TRBD2. CDR1 is SEHNR and CDR2 is FQNEAQ in the germline V gene (reference sequence). With 1 base clipped from V and 6 bases from J, the junction kept 12 bases outside the gene matches. This CDR3 contains 16 residues.

This clonotype was seen many times. This chain uses TRBV28 with TRBJ2-3; 9 positions agree with TRBD2. The V segment lost 5 bases and the J segment 6 bases; nucleotides outside the gene matches: 9. Germline values: CDR1 MDHEN, CDR2 SYDVKM. The CDR3 sequence is 15 residues long. The CDR3 bases are TGTGCCAGCAGTGACGGGACTAGCTTCGGGGATACGCAGTATTTT. This sequence encodes CASSDGTSFGDTQYF.

This clonotype was seen repeatedly, ten times or more. The V call is TRBV14, the J call TRBJ2-5; D is ambiguous. This CDR3 comprises 17 residues. The germline V gene encodes CDR1 SGHDN and CDR2 FVKESK. The ends were cut back, 2 bases at V and 2 bases at J, with 18 bases in the middle. The CDR3 coding sequence is TGTGCCAGCAGCCAAATGTGGGCTACCACCTCACAAGAGACCCAGTACTTC. Amino acids: CASSQMWATTSQETQYF.

This rearrangement joins TRBV9 to TRBJ2-2; D is ambiguous. This CDR3 spans 11 amino acids. Germline lookup yields CDR1 SGDLS and CDR2 YYNGEE. V was clipped by 7 bases and J by 1 base, with 2 bases between them. This CDR3 reads CASQNTGELFF. CDR3 in DNA: TGTGCCAGCCAGAACACCGGGGAGCTGTTTTTT.

The table lists this clonotype with a few counts. The DNA for the CDR3 is TGCGCCAGCAGTGAGAACGAATCACATGGCAATCAGCCCCAGCATTTT. Its protein product is CASSENESHGNQPQHF. The V and J genes are TRBV10-2 and TRBJ1-5; no clear D gene. The CDR3 totals 16 residues. Germline CDR1 is WSHSY and CDR2 is SAAADI. The V end lost 2 bases, the J end lost 2 bases, and 13 bases lay between the germline ends.

Ten or more counts support this clonotype. The chain combines TRBV6-5 with TRBJ2-3; D is uncertain. Germline CDR1 reads MNHEY; CDR2 reads SVGAGI. V shed 2 bases and J shed 0 bases, with 6 bases lying between them. This CDR3 has 14 residues. The CDR3 spells CASSYDWSTDTQYF. CDR3 in DNA: TGTGCCAGCAGTTACGACTGGAGCACAGATACGCAGTATTTT.

This clonotype was found many times. The gene calls are TRBV4-2 and TRBJ2-7; D is possibly TRBD1 or TRBD2 (7 bases each). The germline V gene encodes CDR1 LGHNA and CDR2 YNFKEQ. The CDR3 consists of 18 residues. Trimming stripped 0 bases from V and 2 bases from J, with 20 bases between. DNA of the CDR3: TGTGCCAGCAGCCAAGATCCCCAGGGGGGGACGAACCCCTACGAGCAGTACTTC. Its translation: CASSQDPQGGTNPYEQYF.

The table lists this clonotype with many counts. The chain uses TRBV20-1 and TRBJ2-1; D remains unclear. CDR3 length: 13 residues. CDR1 is DFQATT, CDR2 SNEGSKA, per germline (reference sequence). Trimming shortened V by 4 bases and J by 4 bases, and 11 bases separated the two germline ends. CDR3 residues: CSATKQLYNEQFF. The CDR3, as DNA: TGCAGTGCTACAAAACAGCTTTACAATGAGCAGTTCTTC.

This clonotype was recorded at least ten times. The V call is TRBV12-3 or TRBV12-4, the J call TRBJ1-4; 7 nucleotides match TRBD1. This CDR3 has 14 amino acids. With 3 bases clipped from V and 7 bases from J, the junction kept 5 bases outside the gene matches. CDR3 loop: CASSFHRGREKLFF. The CDR3 DNA sequence: TGTGCCAGCAGTTTCCACAGGGGACGTGAAAAACTGTTTTTT.

V is TRBV4-3 and J is TRBJ2-5, with 9 bases lining up with TRBD2. The V and J ends lost 0 bases and 5 bases, in that order; junction bases with no gene match: 16. There are 19 residues in the CDR3. Germline loops: CDR1 LGHNA, CDR2 YSLEER. As DNA, the CDR3 is TGCGCCAGCAGCCAAGATCCACCCGGGCTAGCGGGGAGTCGGGAGACCCAGTACTTC. This sequence encodes CASSQDPPGLAGSRETQYF.